A single sample gave rise to the 8 T cell receptor beta chains below, sequenced in a study of blood T cell repertoires in COVID-19. Only in-frame clones appear in the TCRdb table, and some are missing; sequencing was by immunoSEQ multiplex PCR. The sample holds 130,000 or so clones, more than 70% seen once. Input material: peripheral blood. The origin of the receptors is a man aged 55 to 69 with acute or convalescent COVID-19.

The J gene is TRBJ2-3, the V gene TRBV19, with 11 positions matching TRBD1. The V and J ends lost 3 bases and 5 bases, in that order; junction bases with no gene match: 4. CDR3 length: 15 amino acids. Germline V gene data show CDR1 as LNHDA and CDR2 as SQIVND (reference sequence). The CDR3 DNA follows: TGTGCCAGTAGTATTTTGGACAGGGGGCAAGATACGCAGTATTTT. Protein sequence: CASSILDRGQDTQYF.

The J gene is TRBJ2-2, the V gene TRBV5-4, with 16 nucleotides matching TRBD2. The V and J ends lost 6 bases and 4 bases, in that order; junction bases with no gene match: 6. This CDR3 is 17 amino acids long. Germline V gene data show CDR1 as SGHNT and CDR2 as YYREEE (reference sequence). CDR3 DNA: TGTGCCAGCACGGGACTAGCGGGAGGGCCGGGCACCGGGGAGCTGTTTTTT. It is translated as CASTGLAGGPGTGELFF.

The chain joins TRBV9 to TRBJ2-3; weak D call: TRBD2 (6 bases). Per germline, CDR1 SGDLS and CDR2 YYNGEE. The V end lost 2 bases, the J end lost 7 bases, and 11 bases lay between the germline ends. CDR3 length: 13 amino acids. The CDR3, as DNA: TGTGCCAGCAGCGTTCCGGGGGAGTATACGCAGTATTTT. It codes for CASSVPGEYTQYF.

The rearrangement joins TRBV2 to TRBJ2-5; D ambiguous. The CDR3 contains 14 residues. From germline, CDR1 is SNHLY and CDR2 FYNNEI. Trimming removed 1 base from V and 2 bases from J, with 8 bases in between. The DNA for the CDR3 is TGTGCCAGCAGTGAAGGTGGCACACAAGAGACCCAGTACTTC. Its protein product is CASSEGGTQETQYF. The complete variable domain, with remaining parts taken from reference TRBV2 and TRBJ2-5, reads EPEVTQTPSHQVTQMGQEVILRCVPISNHLYFYWYRQILGQKVEFLVSFYNNEISEKSEIFDDQFSVERPDGSNFTLKIRSTKLEDSAMYFCASSEGGTQETQYFGPGTRLLVL.

This clone was detected once. CDR3 nucleotides: TGTGCCAGCAGCCAGAGGGACTTCTCCTACGAGCAGTACTTC. It yields the protein CASSQRDFSYEQYF. The chain links TRBV3-1 (or the pseudogene TRBV3-2) to TRBJ2-7, with D tentatively TRBD2 (6 bases). Per the germline V gene, CDR1 is LGHDT and CDR2 is YNNKEL (reference sequence). The germline V and J ends were trimmed by 3 bases and 0 bases, with 9 bases remaining between them. This CDR3 is 14 amino acids long.

The V call is TRBV24-1, the J call TRBJ2-1, with 8 bases that match TRBD2. Trimming at V came to 3 bases and at J to 6 bases, leaving 6 bases not matched to a gene. CDR3 length: 15 residues. Germline loops: CDR1 KGHDR, CDR2 SFDVKD. The CDR3 bases are TGTGCCACCAGTGATAGGTCCGGGAGGGTCAATGAGCAGTTCTTC. Its translation is CATSDRSGRVNEQFF.

This sequence joins TRBV24-1 and TRBJ2-2; tentative D call: TRBD2 (5 bases). This CDR3 has 17 amino acids. The germline gives CDR1 KGHDR, CDR2 SFDVKD. Trimming removed 1 base at V and 2 bases at J, with 13 bases between. The CDR3 nucleotides read TGTGCCACCAGTGATTTTGGGCGGGCGGCCAACACCGGGGAGCTGTTTTTT. Its translation is CATSDFGRAANTGELFF.

The V call is TRBV7-9, the J call TRBJ2-7; D remains ambiguous. The CDR3 runs 15 residues. Deletions cut 5 bases from V and 3 bases from J, with 17 bases between. Per the germline V gene, CDR1 is SEHNR and CDR2 is FQNEAQ (reference sequence). CDR3 in amino acids: CASSLVEAALYEQYF. CDR3 sequence (DNA): TGTGCCAGCAGCCTTGTCGAGGCGGCGCTCTACGAGCAGTACTTC.